A selection of T cell receptor beta chains follows, all from one sample in a study of patients and donors after allogeneic stem cell transplantation. MiXCR, applied by TCRdb to the RT-PCR reads, yields one record per CDR3 protein. The sample holds 160,000 or so distinct CDR3 sequences; about 24% are singletons and the top ten take roughly 26%. Sequenced input: blood, either unsorted or a sorted T cell fraction (not recorded which). All receptors come from a human donor who was either an allogeneic HSCT recipient or a stem cell or donor lymphocyte infusion donor (not recorded which). It is not recorded whose cells these are; they may come from a transplant donor. The CDR3 runs from the conserved cysteine through the conserved F or W. D genes are given only for firm matches. Only some rows state a clone size, as once, few, many or a class for expanded clones.

>TRBV14|.|TRBJ2-7|few
CASSQMTTYTYEQYF
TGTGCCAGCAGCCAAATGACTACGTATACCTACGAGCAGTACTTC
>TRBV7-2|.|TRBJ2-3|.
CASSLQITDTQYF
TGTGCCAGCAGCTTACAGATCACAGATACGCAGTATTTT
>TRBV12-3/TRBV12-4|TRBD1|TRBJ1-4|few
CASSPRDRGRTNEKLFF
TGTGCCAGCAGCCCTCGGGACAGGGGGCGTACTAATGAAAAACTGTTTTTT
>TRBV29-1|.|TRBJ1-4|many
CSVGGGGGEKLFF
TGCAGCGTTGGTGGGGGCGGGGGAGAAAAACTGTTTTTT
>TRBV7-2|.|TRBJ2-4|few
CASSSPRNIQYF
TGTGCCAGCAGCTCCCCACGAAACATTCAGTACTTC
>TRBV12-3/TRBV12-4|.|TRBJ2-1|.
CASSTTGSSYNEQFF
TGTGCCAGCAGTACGACAGGAAGCTCCTACAATGAGCAGTTCTTC
>TRBV10-3|.|TRBJ2-2|.
CAISYGPINTGELFF
TGTGCCATCAGCTATGGACCTATCAACACCGGGGAGCTGTTTTTT
>TRBV7-2|TRBD2|TRBJ2-1|few
CASSPTSGLNNEQFF
TGTGCCAGCAGCCCGACTAGCGGCTTAAACAATGAGCAGTTCTTC
>TRBV12-3/TRBV12-4|.|TRBJ1-3|.
CASNVREANTIYF
TGTGCCAGCAACGTCAGGGAGGCAAACACCATATATTTT
>TRBV9|.|TRBJ1-1|few
CASSVRMNTEAFF
TGTGCCAGCAGCGTCAGGATGAACACTGAAGCTTTCTTT
>TRBV20-1|.|TRBJ1-5|few
CSASGGGNQPQHF
TGCAGTGCTAGCGGGGGTGGCAATCAGCCCCAGCATTTT